The 30 T cell receptor beta chains listed next were all sequenced from one sample in a study of early stage breast cancer tumors (TCRdb year 2017). Libraries were made using the immunoSEQ multiplex PCR assay. As stored in TCRdb, this immuneACCESS dataset retains in-frame rearrangements with V and J assigned. A fraction of the clones does not appear; measured against another copy, unresolved V genes explain less than half of the discrepancy, and the remainder lacks a known reason. The sample profile shows some 70,000 clones; 70% to 85% of them were found once. The top ten clonotypes cover 3.5% of the sample. The material sequenced was blood. Every receptor here comes from a person in their sixties with breast cancer.

The chain combines TRBV29-1 with TRBJ1-2; 8 positions match TRBD1. This CDR3 region has 12 residues. Germline V gene lookup returns CDR1 SQVTM and CDR2 ANQGSEA. With 4 bases clipped from V and 5 bases from J, the junction kept 3 bases outside the gene matches. CDR3 sequence: CSVVDRGYGYTF. DNA for the CDR3: TGCAGCGTTGTAGACAGGGGATATGGCTACACCTTC.

The chain has TRBV5-1 and TRBJ1-1; 10 bases are a match to TRBD1. The CDR3 runs 14 residues. V shed 5 bases and J 6 bases; nucleotides not matched to a gene: 7. The germline gives CDR1 SGHRS, CDR2 YFSETQ. CDR3 DNA: TGCGCCAGCAGTACGGACAGGGGGGTGGCTGAAGCTTTCTTT. Its protein is CASSTDRGVAEAFF.

The V and J genes are TRBV4-3 and TRBJ2-7; no firm D call. This CDR3 has 17 residues. Trimming pared 0 bases from V and 0 bases from J, leaving 15 bases between. Germline loops: CDR1 LGHNA, CDR2 YSLEER. CDR3 bases: TGCGCCAGCAGCCAAGATCACCGGACGTCAAGCTCCTACGAGCAGTACTTC. Translation gives CASSQDHRTSSSYEQYF.

This clone was counted once. This chain joins TRBV29-1 and TRBJ2-1, with 9 bases matching TRBD2. Trimming at V came to 4 bases and at J to 3 bases, leaving 1 base not matched to a gene. This CDR3 spans 13 amino acids. Germline V CDR1 and CDR2: SQVTM, ANQGSEA. The CDR3 DNA is TGCAGCGTTGGACTAGCGGACTACAATGAGCAGTTCTTC. This translates into CSVGLADYNEQFF.

The V call is TRBV2, the J call TRBJ2-1, with 8 bases fitting TRBD1. This CDR3 is 14 amino acids long. Germline-derived CDR1 and CDR2 are SNHLY and FYNNEI. Losses at the gene ends were 4 bases for V and 10 bases for J; bases not matched to a gene: 9. The CDR3 reads CASSGNRGAGEQFF. The CDR3 DNA sequence: TGTGCCAGCAGTGGAAACAGGGGGGCAGGGGAGCAGTTCTTC.

The chain links TRBV6-5 to TRBJ2-5, with D possibly being TRBD2 (7 bases). Per the germline V gene, CDR1 is MNHEY and CDR2 is SVGAGI. V lost 8 bases and J lost 5, with 18 bases in between. This CDR3 has 14 residues. CDR3 protein: CASFRGGPSETQYF. The DNA for the CDR3 is TGTGCCAGCTTTCGCGGGGGCCCCTCGGAGACCCAGTACTTC.

The chain combines TRBV2 with TRBJ1-3; D gene ambiguous. Per the germline V gene, CDR1 is SNHLY and CDR2 is FYNNEI. This CDR3 spans 12 amino acids. In nucleotides, the CDR3 is TGTGTCACTGCATTATCTGGAAACACCATATATTTT. Its translation is CVTALSGNTIYF.

This rearrangement joins TRBV5-4 to TRBJ1-3; weak D call: TRBD1 (5 bases). Germline CDR1 and CDR2: SGHNT and YYREEE (reference sequence). The V and J ends lost 10 bases and 4 bases respectively, with 12 bases between them. The CDR3 contains 12 residues. This chain's CDR3 is CAAAGGGNTIYF. In DNA form, the CDR3 reads TGTGCCGCTGCGGGGGGGGGAAACACCATATATTTT.

As DNA, the CDR3 is TGTGCCAGCAGCGTAGCTTTTAGTGGGTCCACCGGGGAGCTGTTTTTT. It translates to CASSVAFSGSTGELFF. V gene TRBV9 combines with J gene TRBJ2-2; D ambiguous. CDR1 and CDR2 (germline): SGDLS, YYNGEE. Trimming cost V 0 bases and J 4 bases, with 13 bases left between them. The length of the CDR3 is 16 residues.

The J gene is TRBJ1-4, the V gene TRBV18; 7 bases align to TRBD1. Germline-derived CDR1 and CDR2 are KGHSH and LQKENI. J lost 6 bases, V lost 0 bases, and 4 bases had no gene match. This CDR3 is built from 15 residues. In DNA, the CDR3 is TGTGCCAGCTCACCACCGACAGGGCTTTATGAAAAACTGTTTTTT. Amino acid sequence: CASSPPTGLYEKLFF.

The V call is TRBV15, the J call TRBJ1-4; 8 bases line up with TRBD1. The germline CDR1 and CDR2 sequences are LNHNV and YYDKDF (reference sequence). Losses at the gene ends were 1 base for V and 7 bases for J; bases not matched to a gene: 5. The CDR3 runs to 15 residues. CDR3 residues: CATSRAQGGGEKLFF. DNA of the CDR3: TGTGCCACCAGCAGAGCACAGGGGGGTGGTGAAAAACTGTTTTTT.

This clone was seen a few times. The chain combines TRBV28 with TRBJ2-2; no firm D call. Trimming cost V 8 bases and J 0 bases, with 7 bases left between them. Per germline, CDR1 MDHEN and CDR2 SYDVKM. The CDR3 runs to 13 residues. Here the CDR3 reads CASLGPNTGELFF. The DNA of the CDR3 is TGTGCCAGCTTAGGGCCGAACACCGGGGAGCTGTTTTTT.

The chain carries TRBV5-4 and TRBJ2-3; TRBD2 might be the D (7 bases). The CDR3 has 16 amino acids. V lost 1 base, J lost 8 bases, and 20 bases lay in between. Germline V gene data show CDR1 as SGHNT and CDR2 as YYREEE (reference sequence). The CDR3 is CASSLYQAGARGTQYF. The CDR3 coding sequence is TGTGCCAGCAGCTTGTATCAGGCGGGGGCCCGGGGTACGCAGTATTTT.

J is TRBJ2-1 and V is TRBV30; either TRBD1 or TRBD2 may fit D (5 bases each). V dropped 0 bases and J dropped 4 bases, with 16 bases sitting between them. Germline V gene sequence: CDR1 GTSNPN, CDR2 SVGIG (reference sequence). This CDR3 contains 16 residues. CDR3 protein: CAWSVPNGDGYNEQFF. The CDR3 DNA follows: TGTGCCTGGAGTGTACCGAATGGGGACGGATACAATGAGCAGTTCTTC. Full variable domain (outside the CDR3, taken from reference TRBV30 and TRBJ2-1): SQTIHQWPATLVQPVGSPLSLECTVEGTSNPNLYWYRQAAGRGLQLLFYSVGIGQISSEVPQNLSASRPQDRQFILSSKKLLLSDSGFYLCAWSVPNGDGYNEQFFGPGTRLTVL.

The chain carries TRBV30 and TRBJ1-1; tentative D call: TRBD1 (6 bases). This CDR3 has 13 residues. The germline gives CDR1 GTSNPN, CDR2 SVGIG (reference sequence). With 3 bases removed from V and 5 bases from J, the gap between germline ends came to 13 bases. The CDR3 loop is CAWREGGRTEAFF. The CDR3 DNA is TGTGCCTGGAGGGAGGGGGGCCGGACTGAAGCTTTCTTT.

The chain links TRBV6-6 to TRBJ2-2, with 7 bases lining up with TRBD1. CDR3 length: 14 amino acids. Germline assignment: CDR1 MNHNY and CDR2 SVGAGI (reference sequence). J was trimmed by 4 bases and V by 8 bases; bases with no gene match: 7. CDR3 residues: CASRGQATTGELFF. In DNA, the CDR3 is TGTGCCAGCCGCGGACAGGCCACCACCGGGGAGCTGTTTTTT.

The V gene is TRBV5-1, the J gene TRBJ2-2; 7 positions match TRBD1. There are 16 residues in the CDR3. CDR1 SGHRS and CDR2 YFSETQ come from the germline V gene. The V segment lost 4 bases and the J segment 1 base; nucleotides outside the gene matches: 7. This CDR3 reads CASSHLGQVNTGELFF. DNA for the CDR3: TGCGCCAGCAGCCACTTAGGACAGGTGAACACCGGGGAGCTGTTTTTT.

V and J are TRBV25-1 and TRBJ2-1; TRBD1 might be the D (6 bases). Between the trimmed V and J ends, which lost 5 bases and 3 bases, there was a span of 8 bases. The length of the CDR3 is 13 residues. Germline V gene data show CDR1 as MGHDK and CDR2 as SYGVNS. CDR3 region: CASSTGNYNEQFF. The CDR3, as DNA: TGTGCCAGCAGTACAGGGAACTACAATGAGCAGTTCTTC.

The chain uses TRBV4-3 and TRBJ2-3; TRBD1 matches at 10 bases. Germline trimming cut 8 bases from V and 5 bases from J; bases unmatched to any gene: 10. The CDR3 length is 15 residues. Germline CDR1 LGHNA, CDR2 YSLEER. CDR3 amino acids: CASERTGGNGDTQYF. The CDR3 DNA follows: TGCGCCAGCGAAAGGACAGGGGGTAATGGAGATACGCAGTATTTT.

The chain carries TRBV10-2 and TRBJ2-7; 10 bases fit TRBD2. This CDR3 contains 12 residues. Trimming cost V 8 bases and J 3 bases; bases outside gene matches: 1. Germline-derived CDR1 and CDR2 are WSHSY and SAAADI. The CDR3: CASLAGGYEQYF. Here the CDR3 DNA reads TGCGCCAGCTTAGCGGGGGGCTACGAGCAGTACTTC.

This clone was detected once. The chain has TRBV6-5 and TRBJ2-2, with TRBD2 matching over 7 bases. Germline-derived CDR1 and CDR2 are MNHEY and SVGAGI. Trimming cost V 8 bases and J 10 bases; bases outside gene matches: 10. This CDR3 contains 13 residues. The CDR3 loop reads CASASSGDQELFF. In DNA form, the CDR3 reads TGTGCCAGCGCCTCAAGCGGGGACCAGGAGCTGTTTTTT.

The chain is built from TRBV5-1 and TRBJ1-4; no clear D. Between the trimmed V and J ends, which lost 4 bases and 0 bases, there was a span of 10 bases. CDR1 is SGHRS and CDR2 is YFSETQ in the germline V gene. The CDR3 runs to 15 residues. The CDR3 DNA reads as TGCGCCAGCAGCGTATCTACCCCAACTAATGAAAAACTGTTTTTT. Translated, it gives CASSVSTPTNEKLFF. Based on the CDR3 plus reference TRBV5-1 and TRBJ1-4, the full variable domain is KAGVTQTPRYLIKTRGQQVTLSCSPISGHRSVSWYQQTPGQGLQFLFEYFSETQRNKGNFPGRFSGRQFSNSRSEMNVSTLELGDSALYLCASSVSTPTNEKLFFGSGTQLSVL.

This chain joins TRBV4-1 and TRBJ1-4; a weak D match, TRBD1 (5 bases). The CDR3 has 13 amino acids. V lost 5 bases and J lost 8, with 12 bases in between. Per the germline V gene, CDR1 is MGHRA and CDR2 is YSYEKL. Here the CDR3 DNA reads TGCGCCAGCAGCTTCCTGCGGGGGGAAAAACTGTTTTTT. This translates into CASSFLRGEKLFF.

The CDR3 DNA is TGTGCCTGGACTCCTGGGGGGCTCTCCTACGAGCAGTACTTC. The encoded protein is CAWTPGGLSYEQYF. This chain connects TRBV30 to TRBJ2-7; D may correspond to TRBD1 or TRBD2 (6 bases each). The ends were cut back, 4 bases at V and 0 bases at J, with 13 bases in the middle. Looked up from germline, CDR1 is GTSNPN and CDR2 is SVGIG (reference sequence). This CDR3 has 14 amino acids.

This chain links TRBV7-9 with TRBJ1-2, with D perhaps TRBD1 (6 bases). The CDR3 has 15 amino acids. V was cut by 5 bases and J by 4 bases, with 17 bases left in between. CDR1 is SEHNR and CDR2 is FQNEAQ in the germline V gene (reference sequence). The DNA for the CDR3 is TGTGCCAGCAGCCTCACCGGACAGAACATCTATGGCTACACCTTC. Its translation is CASSLTGQNIYGYTF.

The chain carries TRBV2 and TRBJ2-1, with no clear D. The CDR3 sequence is 16 residues long. V was shortened by 3 bases and J by 7 bases, with 19 bases between the two germline ends. Germline V gives CDR1 SNHLY, CDR2 FYNNEI. CDR3 DNA: TGTGCCAGCAGTGATGTCGATCTAGTGGTCGGGAATGAGCAGTTCTTC. This sequence encodes CASSDVDLVVGNEQFF.

This chain joins TRBV19 and TRBJ1-5; possible D gene TRBD1, 6 bases. V gave up 6 bases and J gave up 6 bases, with 18 bases separating them. The CDR3 is 15 amino acids. The V gene's germline CDR1 is LNHDA and CDR2 SQIVND (reference sequence). The CDR3 DNA follows: TGTGCCAGTAGCATGCAACAGGGTCAGGGTCAGCCCCAGCATTTT. Its translation: CASSMQQGQGQPQHF.

V gene TRBV10-3 combines with J gene TRBJ1-2, with unresolved D. The CDR3 contains 12 residues. In germline, CDR1 is ENHRY, CDR2 SYGVKD. V was clipped by 4 bases and J by 2 bases, with 5 bases between them. CDR3 DNA: TGTGCCATCAGTGGCCAGAACTATGGCTACACCTTC. Its protein product is CAISGQNYGYTF.

The chain carries TRBV15 and TRBJ2-1; 7 bases are shared with TRBD2. The germline gives CDR1 LNHNV, CDR2 YYDKDF (reference sequence). V was pared by 3 bases and J by 9 bases, with 20 bases of the junction left unmatched. This CDR3 is built from 18 residues. CDR3 sequence: CATSSDQKGLGDLSEQFF. In DNA, the CDR3 is TGTGCCACCAGCAGTGATCAAAAAGGACTAGGGGATTTGAGTGAGCAGTTCTTC. The full variable domain, with the rest looked up from reference TRBV15 and TRBJ2-1, is DAMVIQNPRYQVTQFGKPVTLSCSQTLNHNVMYWYQQKSSQAPKLLFHYYDKDFNNEADTPDNFQSRRPNTSFCFLDIRSPGLGDTAMYLCATSSDQKGLGDLSEQFFGPGTRLTVL.

The chain uses TRBV4-1 and TRBJ2-2, with 9 bases that match TRBD2. Trimming at V came to 0 bases and at J to 6 bases, leaving 5 bases not matched to a gene. The CDR3 loop spans 16 amino acids. Germline V gives CDR1 MGHRA, CDR2 YSYEKL. The CDR3 DNA follows: TGCGCCAGCAGCCAAGATGTCGCTAGCGGGGCCGGGGAGCTGTTTTTT. It encodes CASSQDVASGAGELFF.